What follows are 14 T cell receptor beta chains derived from one specimen sequenced in a study of T cells in narcolepsy. Using immunoSEQ multiplex PCR, the repertoire was profiled, and TCRdb retains in-frame clones only, with some absent. Of 30,000 to 40,000 clones listed, roughly 80% are singletons. The sequenced material came from CD45RA- memory CD4+ T cells from PBMCs. These receptors came from a human donor with narcolepsy.

V is TRBV19 and J is TRBJ1-1; no clear D gene. V lost 3 bases, J lost 7 bases, and 9 bases lay in between. CDR3 size: 12 residues. Germline lookup yields CDR1 LNHDA and CDR2 SQIVND (reference sequence). CDR3 residues: CASSMEGSEAFF. The CDR3 nucleotides read TGTGCCAGTAGTATGGAGGGAAGTGAAGCTTTCTTT.

The V gene is TRBV2, the J gene TRBJ2-6; the D gene is possibly TRBD1 (6 bases). The CDR3 has 16 amino acids. CDR1 SNHLY and CDR2 FYNNEI come from the germline V gene. Trimming shortened V by 5 bases and J by 0 bases, and 11 bases separated the two germline ends. The CDR3 DNA sequence: TGTGCCAGCAGTCGGACAGTCCTCTCTGGGGCCAACGTCCTGACTTTC. This translates into CASSRTVLSGANVLTF.

V is TRBV10-3 and J is TRBJ2-1, with D uncertain. This CDR3 is 15 amino acids long. V lost 0 bases to trimming and J lost 7 bases, with 13 bases between them. Per germline, CDR1 ENHRY and CDR2 SYGVKD. CDR3: CAISESEALGNEQFF. CDR3 in DNA: TGTGCCATCAGTGAGTCCGAGGCCTTAGGGAATGAGCAGTTCTTC.

The chain has TRBV18 and TRBJ1-2; 8 bases map to TRBD1. Looked up from germline, CDR1 is KGHSH and CDR2 is LQKENI. This CDR3 comprises 14 residues. Losses at the gene ends were 3 bases for V and 3 bases for J; bases not matched to a gene: 3. The CDR3 DNA reads as TGTGCCAGCTCACCGGGGACAGGCGACTATGGCTACACCTTC. Protein: CASSPGTGDYGYTF.

The gene calls are TRBV11-2 and TRBJ1-5; D is uncertain. The V and J ends lost 7 bases and 8 bases respectively, with 18 bases between them. Germline-derived CDR1 and CDR2 are SGHAT and FQNNGV. This CDR3 is built from 14 residues. The CDR3, as DNA: TGTGCCAGCATCTCGTGGAGAGGCGGTGAGCCCCAGCATTTT. Protein product: CASISWRGGEPQHF.

The CDR3 sequence: CASSRSPGQSTDTQYF. CDR3 nucleotides: TGCGCCAGCAGCCGAAGTCCGGGACAGAGCACAGATACGCAGTATTTT. The V and J genes are TRBV5-1 and TRBJ2-3; 7 bases map to TRBD1. This CDR3 contains 16 residues. Germline V gives CDR1 SGHRS, CDR2 YFSETQ. Losses at the gene ends were 4 bases for V and 0 bases for J; bases not matched to a gene: 8.

This clone was detected a few times. The chain recombines TRBV6-1 with TRBJ1-5, with D unclear. The germline CDR1 and CDR2 sequences are MNHNS and SASEGT. Trimming removed 3 bases at V and 0 bases at J, with 3 bases between. The CDR3 spans 13 residues. The CDR3 DNA is TGTGCCAGCAGTGAGGTTAGCAATCAGCCCCAGCATTTT. The encoded protein is CASSEVSNQPQHF.

The genes are TRBV18 and TRBJ2-1; 7 bases line up with TRBD1. The V segment lost 8 bases and the J segment 0 bases; nucleotides outside the gene matches: 7. The CDR3 runs to 15 residues. Per the germline V gene, CDR1 is KGHSH and CDR2 is LQKENI. CDR3 region: CASTRDSSSYNEQFF. CDR3 in DNA: TGTGCCAGCACGAGGGACAGCAGCTCCTACAATGAGCAGTTCTTC.

This sequence joins TRBV30 and TRBJ2-5; TRBD1 matches 9 bases. The CDR3 covers 12 residues. Germline CDR1 is GTSNPN and CDR2 is SVGIG (reference sequence). The V segment lost 8 bases and the J segment 5 bases; nucleotides outside the gene matches: 6. The CDR3 bases are TGTGCCAGACAGGGGGATTTGGAGACCCAGTACTTC. The encoded protein is CARQGDLETQYF. The full variable domain, with the rest looked up from reference TRBV30 and TRBJ2-5, is SQTIHQWPATLVQPVGSPLSLECTVEGTSNPNLYWYRQAAGRGLQLLFYSVGIGQISSEVPQNLSASRPQDRQFILSSKKLLLSDSGFYLCARQGDLETQYFGPGTRLLVL.

The chain uses TRBV19 and TRBJ2-1; 12 positions agree with TRBD2. The CDR3 has 14 amino acids. Germline V gene data show CDR1 as LNHDA and CDR2 as SQIVND (reference sequence). J was trimmed by 10 bases and V by 5 bases; bases with no gene match: 6. For the CDR3, the DNA is TGTGCCAGTAGTCCTAGCGGGGGGGCGAGAGAGCAGTTCTTC. Translation gives CASSPSGGAREQFF.

The rearrangement links TRBV29-1 to TRBJ1-5; tentatively, D is TRBD1 (6 bases). V shed 5 bases and J shed 8 bases, with 13 bases lying between them. The CDR3 has 12 residues. The germline V gene has CDR1 SQVTM and CDR2 ANQGSEA. The CDR3 protein is CSVYLQGKPQHF. CDR3 bases: TGCAGCGTTTACCTACAGGGAAAGCCCCAGCATTTT.

This clone was counted a few times. The gene calls are TRBV7-3 and TRBJ1-5; 9 bases agree with TRBD1. With V trimmed by 3 bases and J by 10 bases, 4 bases remained unmatched. From germline, CDR1 is SGHTA and CDR2 FQGTGA. There are 13 residues in the CDR3. CDR3 sequence: CASSFGTGTPQHF. The CDR3 coding sequence is TGTGCCAGCAGCTTTGGGACAGGGACCCCCCAGCATTTT. The full variable domain, its missing parts supplied by reference TRBV7-3 and TRBJ1-5, is GAGVSQTPSNKVTEKGKYVELRCDPISGHTALYWYRQSLGQGPEFLIYFQGTGAADDSGLPNDRFFAVRPEGSVSTLKIQRTERGDSAVYLCASSFGTGTPQHFGDGTRLSIL.

CDR3 sequence (DNA): TGTGCCAGCAAAGTACAGAACTCTGGAAACACCATATATTTT. This sequence encodes CASKVQNSGNTIYF. This chain joins TRBV6-1 and TRBJ1-3; no clear D gene. Trimming cost V 7 bases and J 0 bases, with 10 bases left between them. CDR1 is MNHNS, CDR2 SASEGT, per germline. This CDR3 has 14 amino acids.

The chain has TRBV30 and TRBJ2-6; D assignment may be TRBD1 or TRBD2 (5 bases each). With 2 bases removed from V and 0 bases from J, the gap between germline ends came to 20 bases. This CDR3 comprises 19 residues. Germline CDR1 GTSNPN, CDR2 SVGIG (reference sequence). The CDR3 sequence: CAWSPPYGASRSGANVLTF. CDR3 DNA sequence: TGTGCCTGGAGTCCCCCTTACGGGGCATCCCGCTCTGGGGCCAACGTCCTGACTTTC.